This TCR beta chain originates from a study of cytomegalovirus exposure and HLA in healthy donors. General study points: Reports credit the classifier with highly specific, highly sensitive diagnosis of cytomegalovirus status. Within the 120 validation repertoires, first-cohort TCR clusters tended to co-occur, according to a later analysis.

TCRdb keeps only in-frame clones here, not all; method: immunoSEQ multiplex PCR. The sample consists of fewer than 200,000 clones, 89% of them appearing once. On this clone: Its antigen is undetermined.

The germline V gene encodes CDR1 LNHNV and CDR2 YYDKDF (reference sequence). The V end was cut by 0 bases, the J end by 4 bases, with 21 bases between. The CDR3 consists of 18 residues. The chain couples TRBV15 to TRBJ1-2; tentative D call: TRBD1 (6 bases). The source of this sequence is a man younger than 35 in good health and CMV-seropositive. The sample consisted of PBMCs. CDR3 loop: CATSRDVVSAGVGYGYTF. CDR3 nucleotide sequence: TGTGCCACCAGCAGAGATGTTGTCTCGGCAGGGGTGGGCTATGGCTACACCTTC.